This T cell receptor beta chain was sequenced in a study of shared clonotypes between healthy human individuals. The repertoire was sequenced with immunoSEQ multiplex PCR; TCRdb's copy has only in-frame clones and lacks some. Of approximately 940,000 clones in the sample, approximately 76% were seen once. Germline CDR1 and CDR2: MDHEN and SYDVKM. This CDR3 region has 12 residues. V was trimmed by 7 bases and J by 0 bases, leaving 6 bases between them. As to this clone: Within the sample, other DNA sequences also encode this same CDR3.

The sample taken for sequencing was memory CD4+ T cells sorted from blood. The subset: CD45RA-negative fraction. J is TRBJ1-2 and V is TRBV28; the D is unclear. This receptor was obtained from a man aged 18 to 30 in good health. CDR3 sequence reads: CASKDSNYGYTF. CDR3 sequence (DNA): TGTGCCAGCAAAGATTCTAACTATGGCTACACCTTC.